Shown below are 7 T cell receptor beta chains from a single sample sequenced in a study of regulatory T cells in long-lasting Graves disease. As for time point: newly diagnosed GD, antithyroid drugs for less than 3 months. From PBMCs, RNA was extracted and then used to make the TCR library. According to the study, TCR beta libraries were built with iRepertoire HTBI primers and CDR3-region Arm-PCR. TCRdb fed the multiplex PCR reads into MiXCR, producing one record per CDR3 protein. This table holds more than 400,000 distinct CDR3 sequences, about a sixth found once. This same sample was also part of a study on T cells in Graves' hyperthyroidism and ophthalmopathy.

Sequences were derived from peripheral blood mononuclear cells (PBMCs), sampled at new diagnosis, from a patient treated with antithyroid drugs. The source is a woman aged 30 to 39 with Graves disease.

As to this clonotype: A read error is possible here, since a much larger clone lies one base away. CDR3 sequence: CSAIRDGSSEQCF. DNA for the CDR3: TGCAGTGCGATCCGGGACGGAAGTTCGGAGCAGTGCTTC. The rearrangement joins TRBV20-1 to TRBJ2-7; D may match TRBD1 or TRBD2 (5 bases each). The CDR3 length is 13 residues. Germline-derived CDR1 and CDR2 are DFQATT and SNEGSKA (reference sequence).

This rearrangement joins TRBV7-9 to TRBJ1-4, with D tentatively TRBD1 (5 bases). The V end was cut by 1 base, the J end by 8 bases, with 8 bases between. Germline V lookup: CDR1 SEHNR, CDR2 FQNEAQ (reference sequence). CDR3 length equals 13 residues. The CDR3 DNA follows: TGTGCCAGCAGCTTAGTGGGGGTGGAAAAACTGTTTTTT. Protein sequence: CASSLVGVEKLFF.

This clonotype was found many times. The rearrangement links TRBV12-3 or TRBV12-4 to TRBJ2-1, with 9 bases lining up with TRBD2. Unmatched junction bases numbered 6, after V lost 2 bases and J lost 7 bases. The CDR3 is 15 residues long. Here the CDR3 DNA reads TGTGCCAGCAGTTTATTGGGACTAGCAATGAATGAGCAGTTCTTC. Its translation is CASSLLGLAMNEQFF.

The chain carries TRBV14 and TRBJ2-1; tentatively, D is TRBD1 or TRBD2 (7 bases each). The germline gives CDR1 SGHDN, CDR2 FVKESK. Trimming removed 5 bases at V and 2 bases at J, with 13 bases between. The CDR3 length is 15 residues. The CDR3 loop reads CASSKGRGPYNEQFF. The CDR3 nucleotides are TGTGCCAGCAGCAAAGGGAGGGGGCCCTACAATGAGCAGTTCTTC.

The chain employs TRBV30 and TRBJ2-1; 9 bases are a match to TRBD1. CDR3 length: 13 residues. V gave up 5 bases and J gave up 10 bases; unmatched junction bases: 9. Per germline, CDR1 GTSNPN and CDR2 SVGIG (reference sequence). Here the CDR3 reads CAWGRDRVSEQFF. The CDR3, as DNA: TGTGCCTGGGGCCGGGACAGGGTGTCCGAGCAGTTCTTC.

This clonotype was seen at least ten times. This sequence joins TRBV6-1 and TRBJ1-5; D is uncertain. Between the trimmed V and J ends, which lost 5 bases and 7 bases, there was a span of 21 bases. The CDR3 runs 16 residues. Looked up from germline, CDR1 is MNHNS and CDR2 is SASEGT. The CDR3 DNA follows: TGTGCCAGCAGTCCTCAATCGACGGACCCTCGCCAGCCCCAGCATTTT. Translation: CASSPQSTDPRQPQHF.

This clonotype was seen repeatedly, ten times or more. The V gene is TRBV2, the J gene TRBJ2-1; 9 bases are a match to TRBD2. The germline gives CDR1 SNHLY, CDR2 FYNNEI. The CDR3 totals 16 residues. The trim removed 5 bases at V and 7 bases at J, leaving 12 bases unmatched. The CDR3 DNA reads as TGTGCCAGCAGTCCTCGAGCGTCTAGCGGGGCGAATGAGCAGTTCTTC. Translating gives CASSPRASSGANEQFF.